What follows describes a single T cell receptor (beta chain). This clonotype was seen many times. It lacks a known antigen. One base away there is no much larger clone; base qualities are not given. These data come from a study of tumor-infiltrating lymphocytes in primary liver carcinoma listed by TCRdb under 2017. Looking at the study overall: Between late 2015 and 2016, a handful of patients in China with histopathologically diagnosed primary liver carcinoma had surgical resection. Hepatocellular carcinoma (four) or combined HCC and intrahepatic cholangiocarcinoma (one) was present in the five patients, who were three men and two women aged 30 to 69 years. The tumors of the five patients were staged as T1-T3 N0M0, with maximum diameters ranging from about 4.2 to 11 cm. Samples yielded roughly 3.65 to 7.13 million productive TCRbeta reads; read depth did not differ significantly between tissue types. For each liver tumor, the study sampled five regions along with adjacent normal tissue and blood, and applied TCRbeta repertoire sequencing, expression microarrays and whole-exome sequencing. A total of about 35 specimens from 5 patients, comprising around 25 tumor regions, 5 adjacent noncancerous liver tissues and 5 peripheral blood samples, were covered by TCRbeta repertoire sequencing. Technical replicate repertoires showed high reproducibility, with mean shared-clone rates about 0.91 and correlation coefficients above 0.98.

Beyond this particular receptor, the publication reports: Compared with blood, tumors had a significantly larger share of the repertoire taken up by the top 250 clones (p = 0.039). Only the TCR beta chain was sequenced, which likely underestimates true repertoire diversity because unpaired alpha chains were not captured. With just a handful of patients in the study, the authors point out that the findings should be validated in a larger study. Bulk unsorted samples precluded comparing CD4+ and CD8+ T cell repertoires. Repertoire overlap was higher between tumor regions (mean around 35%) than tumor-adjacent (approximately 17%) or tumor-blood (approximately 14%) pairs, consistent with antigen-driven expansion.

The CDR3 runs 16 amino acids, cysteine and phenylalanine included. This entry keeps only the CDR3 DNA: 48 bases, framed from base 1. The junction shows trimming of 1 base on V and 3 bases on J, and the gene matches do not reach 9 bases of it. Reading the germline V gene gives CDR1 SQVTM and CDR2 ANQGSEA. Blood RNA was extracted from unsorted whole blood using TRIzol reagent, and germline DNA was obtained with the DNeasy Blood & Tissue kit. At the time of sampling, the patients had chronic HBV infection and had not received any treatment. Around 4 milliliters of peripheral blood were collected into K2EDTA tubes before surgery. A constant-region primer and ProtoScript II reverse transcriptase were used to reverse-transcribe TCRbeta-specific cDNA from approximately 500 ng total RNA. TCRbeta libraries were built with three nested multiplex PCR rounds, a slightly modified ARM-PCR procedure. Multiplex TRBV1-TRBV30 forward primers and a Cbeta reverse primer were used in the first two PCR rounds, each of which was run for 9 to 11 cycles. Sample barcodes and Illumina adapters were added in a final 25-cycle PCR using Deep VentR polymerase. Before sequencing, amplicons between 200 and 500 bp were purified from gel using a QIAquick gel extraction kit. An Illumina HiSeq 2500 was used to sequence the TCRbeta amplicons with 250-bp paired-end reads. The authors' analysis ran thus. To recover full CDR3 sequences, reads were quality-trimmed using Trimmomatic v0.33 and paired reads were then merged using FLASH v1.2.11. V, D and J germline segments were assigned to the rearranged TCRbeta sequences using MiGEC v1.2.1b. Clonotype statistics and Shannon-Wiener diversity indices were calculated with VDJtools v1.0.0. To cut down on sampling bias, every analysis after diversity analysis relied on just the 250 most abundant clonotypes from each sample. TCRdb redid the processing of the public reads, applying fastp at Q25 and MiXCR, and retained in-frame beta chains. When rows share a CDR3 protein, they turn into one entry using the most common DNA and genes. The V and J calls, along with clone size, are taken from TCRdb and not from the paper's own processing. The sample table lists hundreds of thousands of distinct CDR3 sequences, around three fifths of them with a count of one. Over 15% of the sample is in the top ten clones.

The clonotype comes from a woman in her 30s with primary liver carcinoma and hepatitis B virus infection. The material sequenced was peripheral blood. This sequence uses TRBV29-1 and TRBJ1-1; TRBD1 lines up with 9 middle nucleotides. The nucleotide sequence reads TGCAGCGTTGAAGTTCTGGTACAGGGGGCCGACACTGAAGCTTTCTTT. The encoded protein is CSVEVLVQGADTEAFF.